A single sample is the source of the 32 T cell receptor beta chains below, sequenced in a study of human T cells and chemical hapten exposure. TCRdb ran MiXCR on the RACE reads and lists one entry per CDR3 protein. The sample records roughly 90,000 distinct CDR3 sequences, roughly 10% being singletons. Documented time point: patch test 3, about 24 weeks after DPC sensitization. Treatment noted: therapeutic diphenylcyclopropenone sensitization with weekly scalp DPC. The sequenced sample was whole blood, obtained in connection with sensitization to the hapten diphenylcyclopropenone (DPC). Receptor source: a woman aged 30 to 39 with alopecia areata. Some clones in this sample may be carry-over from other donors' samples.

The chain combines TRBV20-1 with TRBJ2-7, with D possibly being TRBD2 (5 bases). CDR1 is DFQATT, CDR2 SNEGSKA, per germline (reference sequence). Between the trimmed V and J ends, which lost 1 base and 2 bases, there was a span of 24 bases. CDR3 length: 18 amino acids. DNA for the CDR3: TGCAGTGCTAGAGCTCACAGCGGCAAAGGACTCGGTACCTACGAGCAGTACGTC. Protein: CSARAHSGKGLGTYEQYV.

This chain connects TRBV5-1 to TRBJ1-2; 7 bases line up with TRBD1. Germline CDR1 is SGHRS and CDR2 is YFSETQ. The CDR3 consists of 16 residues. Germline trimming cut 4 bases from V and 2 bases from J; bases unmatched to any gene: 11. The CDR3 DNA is TGCGCCAGCAGCCCGGGAGGTGGGACAGTCAACTATGGCTACACCTTC. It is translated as CASSPGGGTVNYGYTF.

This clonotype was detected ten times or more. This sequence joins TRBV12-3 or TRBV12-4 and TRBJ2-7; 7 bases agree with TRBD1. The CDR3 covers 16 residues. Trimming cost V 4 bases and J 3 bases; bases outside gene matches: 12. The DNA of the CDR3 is TGTGCCAGCAGTTCCGATATTGGAACAGGGGACTACGAGCAGTACTTC. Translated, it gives CASSSDIGTGDYEQYF.

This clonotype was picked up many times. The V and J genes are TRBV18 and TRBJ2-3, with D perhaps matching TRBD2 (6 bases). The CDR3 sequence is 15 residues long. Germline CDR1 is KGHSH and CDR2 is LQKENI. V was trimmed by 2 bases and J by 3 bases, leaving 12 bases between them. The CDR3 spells CASSPGGAGTDTQYF. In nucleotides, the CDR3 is TGTGCCAGCTCACCAGGCGGGGCTGGAACAGATACGCAGTATTTT.

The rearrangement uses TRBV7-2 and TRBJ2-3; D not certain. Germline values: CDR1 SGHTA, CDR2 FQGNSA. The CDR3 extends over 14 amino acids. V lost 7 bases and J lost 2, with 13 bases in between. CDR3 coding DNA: TGTGCCAGCAACCGCGCAGTAGACACAGATACGCAGTATTTT. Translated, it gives CASNRAVDTDTQYF.

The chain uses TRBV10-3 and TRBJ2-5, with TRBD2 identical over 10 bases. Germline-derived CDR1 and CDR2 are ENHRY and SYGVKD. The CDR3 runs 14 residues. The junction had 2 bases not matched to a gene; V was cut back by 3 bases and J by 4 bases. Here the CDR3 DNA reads TGTGCCATCAGTGAAGCTAGCGGGGGAGAGACCCAGTACTTC. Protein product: CAISEASGGETQYF.

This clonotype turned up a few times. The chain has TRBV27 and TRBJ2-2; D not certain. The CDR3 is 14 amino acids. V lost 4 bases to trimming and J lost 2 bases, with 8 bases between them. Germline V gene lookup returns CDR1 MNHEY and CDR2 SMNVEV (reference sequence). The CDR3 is CASSSQVNTGELFF. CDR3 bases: TGTGCCAGCAGTTCACAAGTAAACACCGGGGAGCTGTTTTTT.

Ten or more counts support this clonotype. The CDR3 coding sequence is TGTGCCAGCAGTGAACGGGCACAGCCCCAGCATTTT. It codes for CASSERAQPQHF. The chain combines TRBV6-1 with TRBJ1-5; no reliable D call. This CDR3 has 12 residues. V lost 2 bases and J lost 7, with 6 bases in between. Germline V gene sequence: CDR1 MNHNS, CDR2 SASEGT.

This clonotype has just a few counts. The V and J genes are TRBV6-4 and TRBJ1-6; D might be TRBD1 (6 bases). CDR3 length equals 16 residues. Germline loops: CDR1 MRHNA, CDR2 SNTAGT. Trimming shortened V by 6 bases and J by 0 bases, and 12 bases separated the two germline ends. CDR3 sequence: CASRGDRRSYNSPLHF. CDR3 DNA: TGTGCCAGCAGGGGTGACAGGCGCTCCTATAATTCACCCCTCCACTTT.

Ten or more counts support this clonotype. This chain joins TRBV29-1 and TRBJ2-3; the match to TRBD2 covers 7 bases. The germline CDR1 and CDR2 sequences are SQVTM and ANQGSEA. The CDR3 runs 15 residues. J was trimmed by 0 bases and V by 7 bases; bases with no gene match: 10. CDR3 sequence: CSAATLAVSTDTQYF. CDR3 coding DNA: TGCAGCGCCGCGACCCTAGCGGTTAGCACAGATACGCAGTATTTT.

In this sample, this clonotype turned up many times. CDR3 loop: CSVRVNYNEQFF. The CDR3 DNA is TGCAGCGTTCGGGTTAACTACAATGAGCAGTTCTTC. This sequence joins TRBV29-1 and TRBJ2-1; D is ambiguous. Deletions cut 5 bases from V and 3 bases from J, with 8 bases between. Germline V gene data show CDR1 as SQVTM and CDR2 as ANQGSEA. The CDR3 loop spans 12 amino acids.

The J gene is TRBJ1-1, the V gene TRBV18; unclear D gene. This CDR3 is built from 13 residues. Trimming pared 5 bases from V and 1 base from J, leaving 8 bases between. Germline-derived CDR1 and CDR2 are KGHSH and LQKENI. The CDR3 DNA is TGTGCCAGCTCAACCGACAAGAACACTGAAGCTTTCTTT. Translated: CASSTDKNTEAFF.

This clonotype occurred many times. In DNA, the CDR3 is TGTGCCACCGAGCCCGGCGGGGACCGCACAGATACGCAGTATTTT. Amino acid sequence: CATEPGGDRTDTQYF. The J gene is TRBJ2-3, the V gene TRBV10-3, with a weak D call TRBD2 (6 bases). The CDR3 runs to 15 residues. V was trimmed by 10 bases and J by 1 base, leaving 18 bases between them. The germline V gene encodes CDR1 ENHRY and CDR2 SYGVKD.

Here the CDR3 reads CASSFEASGSDTQYF. CDR3 in DNA: TGTGCCAGCAGTTTCGAGGCCAGCGGGAGTGATACGCAGTATTTT. The chain recombines TRBV28 with TRBJ2-3; 8 bases map to TRBD2. In germline, CDR1 is MDHEN, CDR2 SYDVKM. This CDR3 is 15 amino acids long. Losses at the gene ends were 3 bases for V and 6 bases for J; bases not matched to a gene: 8.

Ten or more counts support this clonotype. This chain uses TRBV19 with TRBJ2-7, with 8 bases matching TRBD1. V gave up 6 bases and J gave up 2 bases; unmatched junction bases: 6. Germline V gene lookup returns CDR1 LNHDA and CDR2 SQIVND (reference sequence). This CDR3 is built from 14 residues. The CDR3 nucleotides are TGTGCCAGTAGCCCGACAGGGGTTCCCTACGAGCAGTACGTC. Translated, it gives CASSPTGVPYEQYV.

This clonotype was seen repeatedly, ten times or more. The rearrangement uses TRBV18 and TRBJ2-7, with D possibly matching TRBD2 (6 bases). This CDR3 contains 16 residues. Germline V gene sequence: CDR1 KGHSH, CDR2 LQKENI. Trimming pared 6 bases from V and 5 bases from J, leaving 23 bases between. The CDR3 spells CASSPTPLAALDEQYF. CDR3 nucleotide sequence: TGTGCCAGCTCTCCAACCCCACTAGCTGCTTTAGACGAGCAGTACTTC.

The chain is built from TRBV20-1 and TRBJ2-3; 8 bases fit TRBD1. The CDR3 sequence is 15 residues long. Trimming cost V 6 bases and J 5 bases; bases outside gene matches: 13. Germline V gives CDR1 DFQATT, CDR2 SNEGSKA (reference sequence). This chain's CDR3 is CSARRAGGNLDTQYF. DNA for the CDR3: TGCAGTGCCCGGCGGGCAGGGGGCAACTTAGATACGCAGTATTTT.

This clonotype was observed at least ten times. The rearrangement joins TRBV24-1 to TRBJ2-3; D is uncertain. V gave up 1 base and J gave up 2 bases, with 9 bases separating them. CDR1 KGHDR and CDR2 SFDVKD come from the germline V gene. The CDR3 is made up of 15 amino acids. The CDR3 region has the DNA TGTGCCACCAGTGATTTTGTTGATTACACAGATACGCAGTATTTT. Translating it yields CATSDFVDYTDTQYF.

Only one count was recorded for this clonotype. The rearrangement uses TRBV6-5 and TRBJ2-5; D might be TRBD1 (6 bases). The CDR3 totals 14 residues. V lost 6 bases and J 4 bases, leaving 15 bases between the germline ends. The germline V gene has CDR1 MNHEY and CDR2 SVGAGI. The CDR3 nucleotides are TGTGCCAGCAGGACCGACAGGAGGCGAGAGACCCAGTACTTC. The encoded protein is CASRTDRRRETQYF.

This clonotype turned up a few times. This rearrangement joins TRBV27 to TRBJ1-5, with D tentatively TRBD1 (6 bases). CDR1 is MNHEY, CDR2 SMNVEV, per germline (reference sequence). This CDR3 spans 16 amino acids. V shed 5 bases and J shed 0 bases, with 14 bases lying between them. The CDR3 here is CASSNTGTYSNQPQHF. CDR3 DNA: TGTGCCAGCAGTAACACAGGGACTTATAGCAATCAGCCCCAGCATTTT.

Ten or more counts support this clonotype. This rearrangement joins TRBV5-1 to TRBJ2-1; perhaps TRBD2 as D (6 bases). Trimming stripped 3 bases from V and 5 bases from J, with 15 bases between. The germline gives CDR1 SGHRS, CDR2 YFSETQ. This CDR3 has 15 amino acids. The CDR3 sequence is CASSSYGTRDNEQFF. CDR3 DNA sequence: TGCGCCAGCAGCTCCTACGGGACTCGGGACAATGAGCAGTTCTTC.

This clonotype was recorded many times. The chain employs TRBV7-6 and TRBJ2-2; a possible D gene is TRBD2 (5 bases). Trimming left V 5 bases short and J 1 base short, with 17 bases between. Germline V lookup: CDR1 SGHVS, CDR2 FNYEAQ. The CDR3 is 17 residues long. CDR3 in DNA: TGTGCCAGCAGCCCCCAAAGCGGATTCAGGAACACCGGGGAGCTGTTTTTT. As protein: CASSPQSGFRNTGELFF.

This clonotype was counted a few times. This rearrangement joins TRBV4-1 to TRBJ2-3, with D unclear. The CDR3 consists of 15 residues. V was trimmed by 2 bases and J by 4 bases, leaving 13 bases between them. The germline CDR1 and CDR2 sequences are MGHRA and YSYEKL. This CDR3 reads CASSQTGLKADTQYF. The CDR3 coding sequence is TGCGCCAGCAGCCAAACGGGTCTAAAGGCAGATACGCAGTATTTT.

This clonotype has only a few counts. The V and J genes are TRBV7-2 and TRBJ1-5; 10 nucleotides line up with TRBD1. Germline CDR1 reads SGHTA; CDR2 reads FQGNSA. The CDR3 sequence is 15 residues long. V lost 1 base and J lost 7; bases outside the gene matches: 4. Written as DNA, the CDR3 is TGTGCCAGCAGCTTAGGGGGACAGGGGAGGCAGCCCCAGCATTTT. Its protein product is CASSLGGQGRQPQHF. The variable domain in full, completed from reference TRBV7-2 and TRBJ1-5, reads GAGVSQSPSNKVTEKGKDVELRCDPISGHTALYWYRQSLGQGLEFLIYFQGNSAPDKSGLPSDRFSAERTGGSVSTLTIQRTQQEDSAVYLCASSLGGQGRQPQHFGDGTRLSIL.

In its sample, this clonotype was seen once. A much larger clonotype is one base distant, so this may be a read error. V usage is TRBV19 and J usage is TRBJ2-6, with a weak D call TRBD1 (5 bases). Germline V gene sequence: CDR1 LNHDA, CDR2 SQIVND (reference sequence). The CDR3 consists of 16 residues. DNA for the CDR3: TGTGCCAGTAGTTCAGGAATAGGTACTGGGGCCAACGCCCTGACTTTC. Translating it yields CASSSGIGTGANALTF.

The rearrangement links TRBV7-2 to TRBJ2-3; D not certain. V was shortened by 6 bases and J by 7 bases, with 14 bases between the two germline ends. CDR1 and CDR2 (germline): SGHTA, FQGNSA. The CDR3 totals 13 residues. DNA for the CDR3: TGTGCCAGCAGTGCCTACCTAGACAATACGCAGTATTTT. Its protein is CASSAYLDNTQYF.

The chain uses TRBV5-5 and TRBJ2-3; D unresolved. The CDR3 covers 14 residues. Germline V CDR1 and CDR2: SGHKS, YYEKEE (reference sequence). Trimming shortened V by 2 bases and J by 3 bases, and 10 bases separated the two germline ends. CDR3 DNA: TGTGCCAGCAGCTTCCGGGTCACGACAGATACGCAGTATTTT. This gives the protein CASSFRVTTDTQYF.

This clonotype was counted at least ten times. CDR3 nucleotides: TGCAGTGCTAGATTGGGCAGCAGCAATCAGCCCCAGCATTTT. Translated, it gives CSARLGSSNQPQHF. The genes are TRBV20-1 and TRBJ1-5; no firm D call. Germline V gene data show CDR1 as DFQATT and CDR2 as SNEGSKA (reference sequence). Trimming shortened V by 2 bases and J by 1 base, and 9 bases separated the two germline ends. The CDR3 runs to 14 residues.

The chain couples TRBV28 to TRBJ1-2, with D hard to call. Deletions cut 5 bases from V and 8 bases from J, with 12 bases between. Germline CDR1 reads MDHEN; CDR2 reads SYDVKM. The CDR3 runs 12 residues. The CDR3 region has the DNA TGTGCCAGCAGTCTACAATCTGAGGGCTACACCTTC. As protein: CASSLQSEGYTF.

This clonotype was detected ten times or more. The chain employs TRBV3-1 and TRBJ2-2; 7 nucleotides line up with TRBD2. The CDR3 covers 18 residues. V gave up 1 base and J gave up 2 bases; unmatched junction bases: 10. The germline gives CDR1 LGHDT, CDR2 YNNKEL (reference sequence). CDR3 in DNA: TGTGCCAGCAGCCAAGGATTAGCGGGCCACCTCAACACCGGGGAGCTGTTTTTT. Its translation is CASSQGLAGHLNTGELFF.

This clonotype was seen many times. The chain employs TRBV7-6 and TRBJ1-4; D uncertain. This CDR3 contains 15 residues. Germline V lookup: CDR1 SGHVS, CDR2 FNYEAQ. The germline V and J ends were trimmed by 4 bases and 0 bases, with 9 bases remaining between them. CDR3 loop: CASSSRRATNEKLFF. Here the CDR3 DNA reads TGTGCCAGCAGCTCGAGACGGGCAACTAATGAAAAACTGTTTTTT.

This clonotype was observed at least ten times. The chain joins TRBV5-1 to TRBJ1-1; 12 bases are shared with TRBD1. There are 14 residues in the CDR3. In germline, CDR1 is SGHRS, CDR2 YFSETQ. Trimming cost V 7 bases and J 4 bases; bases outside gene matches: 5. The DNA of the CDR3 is TGCGCCAGCTCGGGGACAGGGGGCGGCACTGAAGCTTTCTTT. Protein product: CASSGTGGGTEAFF.